This paragraph covers one TCR beta chain sequence. In terms of age and location, participants ranged from roughly 18 to 95 years and lived in around 22 US areas. The data are from a study of blood T cell repertoires in COVID-19. Study in general: Sample material is recorded as cDNA or gDNA derived from T cells, B-cell-depleted T cells, or PBMCs.

The protocol was immunoSEQ multiplex PCR, while the TCRdb copy is restricted to in-frame clones and leaves out a portion. This table holds some 350,000 clones, about 89% found once. The sequence was collected from a young woman who had recovered from COVID-19. Material: PBMCs or T cells enriched from blood (not recorded which).

The CDR3 region has the DNA TGTGCCAGCAGCTTACAGGGTTATTATCGGCCCGACTCTGGAAACACCATATATTTT. Amino acids: CASSLQGYYRPDSGNTIYF. J is TRBJ1-3 and V is TRBV7-9; D is possibly TRBD1 (5 bases). V was clipped by 2 bases and J by 0 bases, with 20 bases between them. CDR1 and CDR2 (germline): SEHNR, FQNEAQ (reference sequence). The CDR3 has 19 amino acids.